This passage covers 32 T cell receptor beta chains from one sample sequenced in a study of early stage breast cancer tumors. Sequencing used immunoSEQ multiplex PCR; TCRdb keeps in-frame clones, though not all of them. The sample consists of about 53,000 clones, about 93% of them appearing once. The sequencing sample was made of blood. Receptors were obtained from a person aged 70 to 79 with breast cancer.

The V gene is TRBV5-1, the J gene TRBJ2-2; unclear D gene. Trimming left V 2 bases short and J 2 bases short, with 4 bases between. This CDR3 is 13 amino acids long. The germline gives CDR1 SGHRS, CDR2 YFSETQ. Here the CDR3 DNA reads TGCGCCAGCAGCTTTGGCAACACCGGGGAGCTGTTTTTT. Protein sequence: CASSFGNTGELFF.

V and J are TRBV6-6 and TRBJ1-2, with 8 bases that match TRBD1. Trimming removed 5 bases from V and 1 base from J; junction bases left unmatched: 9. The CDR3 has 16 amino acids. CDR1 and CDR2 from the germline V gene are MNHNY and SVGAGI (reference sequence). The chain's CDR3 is CASSRADREGNYGYTF. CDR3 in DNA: TGTGCCAGCAGTAGGGCGGACAGGGAGGGTAACTATGGCTACACCTTC.

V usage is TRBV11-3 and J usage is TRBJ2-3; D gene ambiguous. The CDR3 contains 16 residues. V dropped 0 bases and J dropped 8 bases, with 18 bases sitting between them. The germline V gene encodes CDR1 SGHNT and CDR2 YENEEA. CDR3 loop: CASSLDGSRFPGTQYF. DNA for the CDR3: TGTGCCAGCAGCTTAGATGGGTCCCGGTTTCCGGGTACGCAGTATTTT.

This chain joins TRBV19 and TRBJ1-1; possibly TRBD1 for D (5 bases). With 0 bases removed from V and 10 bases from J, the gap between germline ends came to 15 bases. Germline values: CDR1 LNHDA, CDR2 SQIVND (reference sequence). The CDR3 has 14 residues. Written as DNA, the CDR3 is TGTGCCAGTAGTATAGAAGGAGGGGCGGAGAGAGCTTTCTTT. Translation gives CASSIEGGAERAFF.

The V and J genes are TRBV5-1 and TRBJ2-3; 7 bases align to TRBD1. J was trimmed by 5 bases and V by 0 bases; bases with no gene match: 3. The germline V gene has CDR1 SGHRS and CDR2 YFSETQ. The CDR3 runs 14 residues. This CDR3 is CASSLEGAGDTQYF. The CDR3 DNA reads TGCGCCAGCAGCTTGGAGGGGGCTGGAGATACGCAGTATTTT.

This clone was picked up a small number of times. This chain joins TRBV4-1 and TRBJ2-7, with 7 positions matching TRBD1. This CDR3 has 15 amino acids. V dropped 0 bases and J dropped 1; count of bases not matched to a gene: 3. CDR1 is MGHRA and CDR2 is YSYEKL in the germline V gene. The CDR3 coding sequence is TGCGCCAGCAGCCAAGACGACAGGGCATCCTACGAGCAGTACTTC. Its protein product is CASSQDDRASYEQYF.

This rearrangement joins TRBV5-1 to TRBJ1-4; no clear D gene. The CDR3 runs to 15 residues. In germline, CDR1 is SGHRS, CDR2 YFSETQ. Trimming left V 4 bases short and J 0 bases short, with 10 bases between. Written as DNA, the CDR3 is TGCGCCAGCAGCCCACAAGTTGCAACTAATGAAAAACTGTTTTTT. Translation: CASSPQVATNEKLFF.

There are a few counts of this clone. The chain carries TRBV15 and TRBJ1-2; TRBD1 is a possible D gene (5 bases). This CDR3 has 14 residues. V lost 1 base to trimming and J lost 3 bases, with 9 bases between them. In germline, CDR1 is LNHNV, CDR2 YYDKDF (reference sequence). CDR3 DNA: TGTGCCACCAGCAGAGTAGGACAATACTATGGCTACACCTTC. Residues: CATSRVGQYYGYTF.

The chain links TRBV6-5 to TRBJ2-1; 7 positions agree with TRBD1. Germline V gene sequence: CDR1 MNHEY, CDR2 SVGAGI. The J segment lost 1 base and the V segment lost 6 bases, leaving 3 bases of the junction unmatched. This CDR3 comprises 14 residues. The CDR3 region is CASSPGGSYNEQFF. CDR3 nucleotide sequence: TGTGCCAGCAGCCCAGGGGGTTCCTACAATGAGCAGTTCTTC.

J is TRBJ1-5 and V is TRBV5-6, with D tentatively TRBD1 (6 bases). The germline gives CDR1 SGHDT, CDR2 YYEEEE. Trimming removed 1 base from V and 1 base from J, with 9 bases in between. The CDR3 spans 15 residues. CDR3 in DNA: TGTGCCAGCAGCTTGTACCAGGGGAGCAATCAGCCCCAGCATTTT. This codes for CASSLYQGSNQPQHF.

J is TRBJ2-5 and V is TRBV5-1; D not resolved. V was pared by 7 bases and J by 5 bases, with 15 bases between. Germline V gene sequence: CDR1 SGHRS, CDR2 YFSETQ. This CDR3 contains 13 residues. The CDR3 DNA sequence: TGCGCCAGCGCCCCAGGTTTTGCGGAGACCCAGTACTTC. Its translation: CASAPGFAETQYF.

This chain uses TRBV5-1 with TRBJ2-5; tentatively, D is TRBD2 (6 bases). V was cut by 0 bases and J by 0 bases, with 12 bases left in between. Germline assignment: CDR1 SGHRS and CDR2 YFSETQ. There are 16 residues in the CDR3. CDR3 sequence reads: CASSLEIRGNQETQYF. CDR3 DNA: TGCGCCAGCAGCTTGGAAATCCGGGGGAACCAAGAGACCCAGTACTTC.

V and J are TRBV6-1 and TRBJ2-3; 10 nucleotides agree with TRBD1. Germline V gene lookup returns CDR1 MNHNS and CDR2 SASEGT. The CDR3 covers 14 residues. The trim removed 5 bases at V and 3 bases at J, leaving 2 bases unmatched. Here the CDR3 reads CASSRQGATDTQYF. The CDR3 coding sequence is TGTGCCAGCAGTCGACAGGGGGCAACAGATACGCAGTATTTT.

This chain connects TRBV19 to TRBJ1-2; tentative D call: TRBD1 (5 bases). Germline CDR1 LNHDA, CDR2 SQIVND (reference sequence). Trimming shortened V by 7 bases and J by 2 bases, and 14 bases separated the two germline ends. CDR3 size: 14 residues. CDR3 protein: CASTREGTNYGYTF. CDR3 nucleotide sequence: TGTGCCAGTACCCGGGAGGGGACCAACTATGGCTACACCTTC.

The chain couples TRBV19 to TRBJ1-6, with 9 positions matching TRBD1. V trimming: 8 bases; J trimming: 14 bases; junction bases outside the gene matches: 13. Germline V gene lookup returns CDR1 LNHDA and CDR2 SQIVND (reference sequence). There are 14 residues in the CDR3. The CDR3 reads CASRPTGGPWALHF. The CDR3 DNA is TGTGCCAGTCGCCCAACAGGGGGCCCTTGGGCCCTCCACTTT.

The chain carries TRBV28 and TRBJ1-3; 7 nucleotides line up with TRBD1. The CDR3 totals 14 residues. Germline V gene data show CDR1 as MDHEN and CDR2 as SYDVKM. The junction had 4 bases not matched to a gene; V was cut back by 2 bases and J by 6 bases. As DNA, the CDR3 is TGTGCCAGCAGTTTAGGGACAGCCGAAAACACCATATATTTT. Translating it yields CASSLGTAENTIYF.

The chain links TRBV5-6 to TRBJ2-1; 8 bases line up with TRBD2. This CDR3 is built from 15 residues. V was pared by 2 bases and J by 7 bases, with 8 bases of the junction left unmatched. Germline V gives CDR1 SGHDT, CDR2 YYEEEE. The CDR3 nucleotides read TGTGCCAGCAGCTTAGGCGGGGGGCCCAGAAATGAGCAGTTCTTC. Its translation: CASSLGGGPRNEQFF.

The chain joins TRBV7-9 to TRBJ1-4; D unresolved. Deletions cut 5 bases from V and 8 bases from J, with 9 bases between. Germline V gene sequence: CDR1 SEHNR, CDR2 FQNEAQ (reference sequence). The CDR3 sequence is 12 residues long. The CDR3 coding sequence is TGTGCCAGCAGCCCAGGAGGGGAAAAACTGTTTTTT. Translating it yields CASSPGGEKLFF.

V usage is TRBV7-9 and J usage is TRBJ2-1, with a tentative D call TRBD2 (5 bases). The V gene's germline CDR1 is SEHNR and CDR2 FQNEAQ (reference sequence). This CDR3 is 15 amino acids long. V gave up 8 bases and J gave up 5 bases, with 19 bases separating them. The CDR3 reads CASPPEGLPDNEQFF. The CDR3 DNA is TGTGCCAGCCCCCCCGAGGGATTACCCGACAATGAGCAGTTCTTC. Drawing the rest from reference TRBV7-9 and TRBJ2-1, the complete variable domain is DTGVSQNPRHKITKRGQNVTFRCDPISEHNRLYWYRQTLGQGPEFLTYFQNEAQLEKSRLLSDRFSAERPKGSFSTLEIQRTEQGDSAMYLCASPPEGLPDNEQFFGPGTRLTVL.

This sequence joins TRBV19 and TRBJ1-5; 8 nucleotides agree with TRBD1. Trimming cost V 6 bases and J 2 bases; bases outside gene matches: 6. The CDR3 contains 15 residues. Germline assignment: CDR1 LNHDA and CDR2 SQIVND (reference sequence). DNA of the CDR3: TGTGCCAGTAGCCCACAGGGGGGAGGCAATCAGCCCCAGCATTTT. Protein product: CASSPQGGGNQPQHF.

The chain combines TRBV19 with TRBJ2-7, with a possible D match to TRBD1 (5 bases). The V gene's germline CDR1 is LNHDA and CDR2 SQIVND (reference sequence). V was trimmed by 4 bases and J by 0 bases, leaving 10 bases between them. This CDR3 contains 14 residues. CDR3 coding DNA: TGTGCCAGTAGTAACCAGGGCAGCTCCTACGAGCAGTACTTC. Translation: CASSNQGSSYEQYF.

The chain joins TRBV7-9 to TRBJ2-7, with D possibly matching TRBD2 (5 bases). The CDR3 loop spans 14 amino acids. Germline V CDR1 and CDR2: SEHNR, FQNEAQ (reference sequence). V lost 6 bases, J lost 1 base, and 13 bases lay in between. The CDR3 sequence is CASSLAGSSYEQYF. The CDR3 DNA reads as TGTGCCAGCAGTCTAGCCGGGTCTTCCTACGAGCAGTACTTC. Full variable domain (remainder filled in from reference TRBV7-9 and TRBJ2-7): DTGVSQNPRHKITKRGQNVTFRCDPISEHNRLYWYRQTLGQGPEFLTYFQNEAQLEKSRLLSDRFSAERPKGSFSTLEIQRTEQGDSAMYLCASSLAGSSYEQYFGPGTRLTVT.

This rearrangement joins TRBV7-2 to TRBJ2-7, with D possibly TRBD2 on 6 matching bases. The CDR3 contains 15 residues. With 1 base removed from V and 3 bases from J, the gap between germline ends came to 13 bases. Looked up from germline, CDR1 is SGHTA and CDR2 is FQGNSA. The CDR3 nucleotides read TGTGCCAGCAGCTTAGGTGGCGGGGAGATCTACGAGCAGTACTTC. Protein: CASSLGGGEIYEQYF. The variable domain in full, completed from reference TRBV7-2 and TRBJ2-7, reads GAGVSQSPSNKVTEKGKDVELRCDPISGHTALYWYRQSLGQGLEFLIYFQGNSAPDKSGLPSDRFSAERTGGSVSTLTIQRTQQEDSAVYLCASSLGGGEIYEQYFGPGTRLTVT.

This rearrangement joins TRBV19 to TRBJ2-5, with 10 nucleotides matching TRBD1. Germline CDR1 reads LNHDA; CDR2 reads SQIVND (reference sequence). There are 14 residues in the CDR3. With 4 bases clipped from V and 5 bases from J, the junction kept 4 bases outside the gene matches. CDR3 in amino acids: CASSRGTGAETQYF. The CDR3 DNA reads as TGTGCCAGTAGTAGGGGGACAGGGGCCGAGACCCAGTACTTC.

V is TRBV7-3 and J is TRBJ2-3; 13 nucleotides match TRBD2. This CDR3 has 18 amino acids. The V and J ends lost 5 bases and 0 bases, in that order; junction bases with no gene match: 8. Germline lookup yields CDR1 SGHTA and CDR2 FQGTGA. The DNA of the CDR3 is TGTGCCAGCAGCCTGGGGACTAGCGGGATGTGGAGCACAGATACGCAGTATTTT. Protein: CASSLGTSGMWSTDTQYF.

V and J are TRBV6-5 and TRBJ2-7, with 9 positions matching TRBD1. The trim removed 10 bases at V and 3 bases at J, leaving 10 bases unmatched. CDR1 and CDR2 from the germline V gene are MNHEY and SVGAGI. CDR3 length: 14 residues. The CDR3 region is CATATPGQGYEQYF. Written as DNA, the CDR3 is TGTGCCACCGCCACCCCGGGACAGGGCTACGAGCAGTACTTC.

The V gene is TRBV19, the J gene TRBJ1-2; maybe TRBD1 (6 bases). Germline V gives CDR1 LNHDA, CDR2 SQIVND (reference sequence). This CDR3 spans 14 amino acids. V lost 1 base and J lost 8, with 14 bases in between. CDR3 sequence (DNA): TGTGCCAGTAGTATAGGGAACAGGGTGTTCGGCTACACCTTC. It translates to CASSIGNRVFGYTF. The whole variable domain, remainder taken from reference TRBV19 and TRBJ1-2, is DGGITQSPKYLFRKEGQNVTLSCEQNLNHDAMYWYRQDPGQGLRLIYYSQIVNDFQKGDIAEGYSVSREKKESFPLTVTSAQKNPTAFYLCASSIGNRVFGYTFGSGTRLTVV.

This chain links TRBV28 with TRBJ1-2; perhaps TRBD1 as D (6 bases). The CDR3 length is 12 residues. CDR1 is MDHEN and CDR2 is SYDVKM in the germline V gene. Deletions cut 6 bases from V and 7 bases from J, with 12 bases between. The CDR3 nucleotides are TGTGCCAGCAGCAGGGGAGTCGGTGGCTACACCTTC. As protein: CASSRGVGGYTF.

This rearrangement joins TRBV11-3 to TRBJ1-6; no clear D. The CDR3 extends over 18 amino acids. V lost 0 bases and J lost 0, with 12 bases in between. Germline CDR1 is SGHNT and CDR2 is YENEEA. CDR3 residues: CASSLDIGRSSYNSPLHF. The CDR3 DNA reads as TGTGCCAGCAGCTTAGATATTGGGAGAAGCTCCTATAATTCACCCCTCCACTTT.

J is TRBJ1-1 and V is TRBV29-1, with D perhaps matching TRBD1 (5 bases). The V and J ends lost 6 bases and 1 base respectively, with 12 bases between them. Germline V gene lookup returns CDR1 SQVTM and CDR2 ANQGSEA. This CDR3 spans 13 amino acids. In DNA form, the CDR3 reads TGCAGCGTACGAACCCAGGGGAACACTGAAGCTTTCTTT. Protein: CSVRTQGNTEAFF.

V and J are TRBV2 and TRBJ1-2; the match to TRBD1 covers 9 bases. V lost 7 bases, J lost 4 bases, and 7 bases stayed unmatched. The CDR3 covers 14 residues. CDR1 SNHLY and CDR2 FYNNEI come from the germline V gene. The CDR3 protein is CASTTTGGGYGYTF. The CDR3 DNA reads TGTGCCAGCACCACGACAGGGGGTGGCTATGGCTACACCTTC.

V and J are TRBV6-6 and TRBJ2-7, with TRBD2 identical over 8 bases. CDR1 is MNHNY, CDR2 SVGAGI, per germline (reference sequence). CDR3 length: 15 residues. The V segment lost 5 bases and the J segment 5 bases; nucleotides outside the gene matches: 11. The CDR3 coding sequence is TGTGCCAGCAGTCCGGGGCGAGCGGGGGTCCACGAGCAGTACTTC. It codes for CASSPGRAGVHEQYF.